This entry lists 20 T cell receptor beta chains sequenced from one sample in a study of CD8 T cell repertoires and HIV-1 epitope variants. Using immunoSEQ multiplex PCR, the repertoire was profiled, and TCRdb retains in-frame clones only, with some absent. The data contain roughly 5,000 clones, about three fifths of them seen just once; the ten biggest clones take up 43%. Antigens of these TCRs are unknown. The sequenced material came from cultured CD8+ T cells derived from PBMCs. All receptors derive from a male donor with HIV.

The genes are TRBV4-1 and TRBJ2-3; 11 nucleotides align to TRBD2. Germline V lookup: CDR1 MGHRA, CDR2 YSYEKL. V gave up 3 bases and J gave up 3 bases; unmatched junction bases: 8. The CDR3 spans 17 residues. The CDR3 coding sequence is TGCGCCAGCAGCCAGGATAGACTAGCGGGAACTACAGATACGCAGTATTTT. Translating gives CASSQDRLAGTTDTQYF.

The rearrangement uses TRBV29-1 and TRBJ1-1; 9 bases line up with TRBD1. The V segment lost 7 bases and the J segment 3 bases; nucleotides outside the gene matches: 3. This CDR3 is built from 12 residues. The germline gives CDR1 SQVTM, CDR2 ANQGSEA. The CDR3 loop reads CSARTGDTEAFF. The CDR3 nucleotides are TGCAGCGCGAGGACAGGGGACACTGAAGCTTTCTTT.

The CDR3 nucleotides read TGTGCCATCAGTGGGGTCGGGGACACCTACGAGCAGTACTTC. This codes for CAISGVGDTYEQYF. The chain couples TRBV10-3 to TRBJ2-5; maybe TRBD1 (6 bases). The J call may be wrong; the DNA end is better matched by TRBJ2-7. The CDR3 totals 14 residues. The germline V gene has CDR1 ENHRY and CDR2 SYGVKD.

The chain employs TRBV30 and TRBJ2-7, with D tentatively TRBD1 (5 bases). This CDR3 has 13 amino acids. Germline loops: CDR1 GTSNPN, CDR2 SVGIG (reference sequence). V lost 5 bases and J 4 bases, leaving 15 bases between the germline ends. The CDR3 bases are TGTGCCTGGGAAATCCCAGGGTGGTACGAGCAGTACTTC. It translates to CAWEIPGWYEQYF.

V is TRBV7-2 and J is TRBJ2-4, with D perhaps assigned TRBD1 or TRBD2 (5 bases each). Trimming took 5 bases from V and 0 from J, leaving 11 bases between them. The CDR3 is made up of 15 amino acids. Germline loops: CDR1 SGHTA, CDR2 FQGNSA. CDR3 sequence reads: CASSPGALAKNIQYF. The CDR3 DNA sequence: TGTGCCAGCAGCCCCGGGGCCCTAGCCAAAAACATTCAGTACTTC.

V is TRBV19 and J is TRBJ2-3; D not certain. The CDR3 consists of 14 residues. Germline CDR1 reads LNHDA; CDR2 reads SQIVND (reference sequence). V was trimmed by 4 bases and J by 3 bases, leaving 11 bases between them. CDR3 nucleotides: TGTGCCAGTAGTACCGGGCCCGAAACAGATACGCAGTATTTT. This codes for CASSTGPETDTQYF.

This chain links TRBV7-6 with TRBJ2-1; 7 bases map to TRBD2. Germline V lookup: CDR1 SGHVS, CDR2 FNYEAQ. V trimming: 3 bases; J trimming: 8 bases; junction bases outside the gene matches: 7. The CDR3 contains 14 residues. The CDR3 DNA sequence: TGTGCCAGCAGCTTGGGCGGGAGAGGCGATGAGCAGTTCTTC. This gives the protein CASSLGGRGDEQFF.

The chain carries TRBV7-9 and TRBJ1-2; tentatively, D is TRBD1 (6 bases). The CDR3 length is 13 residues. Germline-derived CDR1 and CDR2 are SEHNR and FQNEAQ (reference sequence). The germline V and J ends were trimmed by 4 bases and 4 bases, with 10 bases remaining between them. The CDR3 here is CASSSGHPYGYTF. As DNA, the CDR3 is TGTGCCAGCAGCTCGGGACATCCCTATGGCTACACCTTC. The entire variable domain, with the rest obtained from reference TRBV7-9 and TRBJ1-2, is as follows: DTGVSQNPRHKITKRGQNVTFRCDPISEHNRLYWYRQTLGQGPEFLTYFQNEAQLEKSRLLSDRFSAERPKGSFSTLEIQRTEQGDSAMYLCASSSGHPYGYTFGSGTRLTVV.

The chain carries TRBV29-1 and TRBJ1-3; D gene uncertain. CDR3 length equals 12 residues. V lost 4 bases to trimming and J lost 0 bases, with 4 bases between them. From germline, CDR1 is SQVTM and CDR2 ANQGSEA. CDR3 sequence reads: CSVADSGNTIYF. CDR3 in DNA: TGCAGCGTTGCCGACTCTGGAAACACCATATATTTT.

This clone appeared a single time. J is TRBJ2-7 and V is TRBV5-1; 12 bases fit TRBD1. CDR1 is SGHRS, CDR2 YFSETQ, per germline. The CDR3 runs 16 residues. V shed 6 bases, J shed 3 bases, and the junction held 10 bases outside the gene matches. The CDR3 sequence: CASIGTGGKTFYEQYF. CDR3 sequence (DNA): TGCGCCAGCATAGGGACAGGGGGCAAAACTTTCTACGAGCAGTACTTC.

The chain carries TRBV28 and TRBJ1-2, with 9 bases that match TRBD1. The CDR3 has 15 residues. CDR1 is MDHEN, CDR2 SYDVKM, per germline. Trimming at V came to 3 bases and at J to 6 bases, leaving 8 bases not matched to a gene. CDR3 in DNA: TGTGCCAGCAGTTTCCCGGGACAGGGTCAAGATGGCTACACCTTC. Residues: CASSFPGQGQDGYTF.

This rearrangement joins TRBV14 to TRBJ1-2, with D possibly TRBD1 on 6 matching bases. This CDR3 spans 13 amino acids. Germline lookup yields CDR1 SGHDN and CDR2 FVKESK. V was cut by 6 bases and J by 8 bases, with 16 bases left in between. In nucleotides, the CDR3 is TGTGCCAGCAGTCCTATCACAGGGATCGGCTACACCTTC. Its translation is CASSPITGIGYTF.

The J gene is TRBJ2-7, the V gene TRBV7-9; 7 nucleotides align to TRBD1. The length of the CDR3 is 17 residues. The V gene's germline CDR1 is SEHNR and CDR2 FQNEAQ (reference sequence). After removal of 5 bases from V and 5 bases from J, the junction contained 18 bases not matched to a gene. CDR3 region: CASSPRLGDSANHEQYF. The CDR3 nucleotides are TGTGCCAGCAGCCCCCGATTGGGGGACAGCGCGAACCACGAGCAGTACTTC. Complete variable domain (other parts from reference TRBV7-9 and TRBJ2-7): DTGVSQNPRHKITKRGQNVTFRCDPISEHNRLYWYRQTLGQGPEFLTYFQNEAQLEKSRLLSDRFSAERPKGSFSTLEIQRTEQGDSAMYLCASSPRLGDSANHEQYFGPGTRLTVT.

This clone occurred once. The genes are TRBV28 and TRBJ2-7, with D possibly matching TRBD2 (5 bases). V lost 6 bases and J lost 5, with 14 bases in between. Germline CDR1 and CDR2: MDHEN and SYDVKM. This CDR3 contains 13 residues. The CDR3, as DNA: TGTGCCAGCAGCACGGCGTCGGAGGACGAGCAGTACTTC. Amino acid sequence: CASSTASEDEQYF.

For this clone: Compared with germline, one end of the junction differs, possibly owing to a read error. This chain joins TRBV7-3 and TRBJ2-1; 9 nucleotides line up with TRBD2. Germline V gives CDR1 SGHTA, CDR2 FQGTGA. This CDR3 is built from 16 residues. The CDR3 bases are TGTGCCAGCAGCTTAAGCGGCGGGGGGGCCTATAATGAGCAGTTCTTC. It specifies CASSLSGGGAYNEQFF.

This clone turned up a few times. DNA for the CDR3: TGTGCCAGCCAAACCGGAGGGGACCCAGGGTACACCTTC. It is translated as CASQTGGDPGYTF. The J gene is TRBJ1-2, the V gene TRBV28; D may be TRBD1 (5 bases). Germline assignment: CDR1 MDHEN and CDR2 SYDVKM. This CDR3 region has 13 residues. V gave up 8 bases and J gave up 11 bases, with 21 bases separating them.

The chain links TRBV11-2 to TRBJ2-1; 10 bases align to TRBD1. This CDR3 comprises 15 residues. Looked up from germline, CDR1 is SGHAT and CDR2 is FQNNGV. The J segment lost 2 bases and the V segment lost 3 bases, leaving 1 base of the junction unmatched. For the CDR3, the DNA is TGTGCCAGCAGCTTGGGACAGGGGACCTACAATGAGCAGTTCTTC. It is translated as CASSLGQGTYNEQFF.

This clone showed up just a few times. The rearrangement joins TRBV6-1 to TRBJ2-7; D remains unclear. This CDR3 contains 13 residues. V was shortened by 5 bases and J by 2 bases, with 10 bases between the two germline ends. Per germline, CDR1 MNHNS and CDR2 SASEGT. CDR3 protein: CASSQASPYEQYF. In DNA, the CDR3 is TGTGCCAGCAGTCAGGCCAGTCCCTACGAGCAGTACTTC.

J is TRBJ2-7 and V is TRBV7-2; 10 bases line up with TRBD2. With 1 base clipped from V and 5 bases from J, the junction kept 8 bases outside the gene matches. The CDR3 spans 16 residues. Germline CDR1 reads SGHTA; CDR2 reads FQGNSA. Here the CDR3 DNA reads TGTGCCAGCAGCTTAGAAAGTCTAGCGGGAGCCGACGAGCAGTACTTC. Translating gives CASSLESLAGADEQYF.

By share, this clone ranks as medium-sized (0.01 to 0.1%). The chain recombines TRBV28 with TRBJ2-7, with a tentative D call TRBD1 (6 bases). The germline V gene encodes CDR1 MDHEN and CDR2 SYDVKM. The CDR3 runs to 12 residues. Trimming took 5 bases from V and 4 from J, leaving 9 bases between them. CDR3: CASSRTVYEQYF. The CDR3 nucleotides are TGTGCCAGCAGTCGGACAGTATACGAGCAGTACTTC.